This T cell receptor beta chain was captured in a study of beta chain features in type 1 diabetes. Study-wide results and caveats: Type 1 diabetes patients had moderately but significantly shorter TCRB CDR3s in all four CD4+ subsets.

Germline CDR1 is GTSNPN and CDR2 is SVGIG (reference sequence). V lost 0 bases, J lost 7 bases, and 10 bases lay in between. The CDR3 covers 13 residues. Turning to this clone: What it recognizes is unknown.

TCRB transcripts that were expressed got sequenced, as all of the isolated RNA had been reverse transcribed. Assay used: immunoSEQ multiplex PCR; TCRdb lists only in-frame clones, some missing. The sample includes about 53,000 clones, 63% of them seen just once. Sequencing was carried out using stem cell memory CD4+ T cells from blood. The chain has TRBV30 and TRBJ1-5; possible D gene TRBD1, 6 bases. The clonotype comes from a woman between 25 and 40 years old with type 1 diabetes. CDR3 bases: TGTGCCTGGAGTGTGACAGGAAGCCAGCCCCAGCATTTT. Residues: CAWSVTGSQPQHF. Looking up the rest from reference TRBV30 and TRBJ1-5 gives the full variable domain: SQTIHQWPATLVQPVGSPLSLECTVEGTSNPNLYWYRQAAGRGLQLLFYSVGIGQISSEVPQNLSASRPQDRQFILSSKKLLLSDSGFYLCAWSVTGSQPQHFGDGTRLSIL.